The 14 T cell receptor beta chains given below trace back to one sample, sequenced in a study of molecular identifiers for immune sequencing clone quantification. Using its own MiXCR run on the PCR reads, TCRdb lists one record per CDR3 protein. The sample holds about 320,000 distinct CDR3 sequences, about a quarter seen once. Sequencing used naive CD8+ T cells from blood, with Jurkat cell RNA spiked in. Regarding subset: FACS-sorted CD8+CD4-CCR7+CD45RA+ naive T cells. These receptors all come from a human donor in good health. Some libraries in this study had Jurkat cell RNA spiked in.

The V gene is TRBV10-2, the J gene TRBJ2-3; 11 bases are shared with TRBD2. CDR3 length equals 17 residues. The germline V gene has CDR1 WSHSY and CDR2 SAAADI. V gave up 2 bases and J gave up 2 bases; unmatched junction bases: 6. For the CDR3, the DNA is TGCGCCAGCAGTGAGAATCTAGCGGGGGGATACACAGATACGCAGTATTTT. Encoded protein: CASSENLAGGYTDTQYF.

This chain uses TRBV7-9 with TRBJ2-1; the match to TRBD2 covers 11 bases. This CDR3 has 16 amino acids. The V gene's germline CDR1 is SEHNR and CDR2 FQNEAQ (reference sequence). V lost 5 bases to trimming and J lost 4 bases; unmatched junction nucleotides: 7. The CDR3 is CASSPPGTSGYNEQFF. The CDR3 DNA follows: TGTGCCAGCAGCCCCCCGGGGACTAGCGGATACAATGAGCAGTTCTTC.

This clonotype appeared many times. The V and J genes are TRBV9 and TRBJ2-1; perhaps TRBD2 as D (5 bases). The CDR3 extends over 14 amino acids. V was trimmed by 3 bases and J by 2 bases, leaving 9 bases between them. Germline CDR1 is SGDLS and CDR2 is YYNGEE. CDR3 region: CASSGGFTYNEQFF. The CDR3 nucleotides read TGTGCCAGCAGCGGCGGGTTTACCTACAATGAGCAGTTCTTC.

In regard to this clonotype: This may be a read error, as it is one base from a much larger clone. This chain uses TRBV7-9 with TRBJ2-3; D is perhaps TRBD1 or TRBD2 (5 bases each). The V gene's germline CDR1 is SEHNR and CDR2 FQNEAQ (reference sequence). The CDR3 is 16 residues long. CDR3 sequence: CASGFLSWGSTDTQYF. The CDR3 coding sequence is TGTGCCAGCGGCTTCCTCAGTTGGGGGTCTACAGATACGCAGTATTTT.

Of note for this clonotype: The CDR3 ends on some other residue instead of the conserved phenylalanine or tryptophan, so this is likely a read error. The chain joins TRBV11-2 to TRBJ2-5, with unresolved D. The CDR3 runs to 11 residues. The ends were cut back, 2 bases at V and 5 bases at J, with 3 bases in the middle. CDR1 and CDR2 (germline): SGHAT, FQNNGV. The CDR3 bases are TGTGCCAGCAGCTTAATTGAGACCCAGTACCTC. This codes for CASSLIETQYL.

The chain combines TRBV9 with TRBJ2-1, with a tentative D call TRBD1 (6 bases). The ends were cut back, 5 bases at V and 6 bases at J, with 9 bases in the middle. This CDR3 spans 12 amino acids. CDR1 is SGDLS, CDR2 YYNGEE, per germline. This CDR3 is CASSGGLNEQFF. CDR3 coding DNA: TGTGCCAGCAGTGGGGGCCTCAATGAGCAGTTCTTC.

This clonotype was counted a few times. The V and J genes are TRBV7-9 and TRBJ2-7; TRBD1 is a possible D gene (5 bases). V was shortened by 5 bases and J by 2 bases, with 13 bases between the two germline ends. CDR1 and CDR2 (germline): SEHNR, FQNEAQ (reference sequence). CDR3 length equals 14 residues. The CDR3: CASSQSETAYEQYF. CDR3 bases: TGTGCCAGCAGCCAGTCCGAGACAGCCTACGAGCAGTACTTC.

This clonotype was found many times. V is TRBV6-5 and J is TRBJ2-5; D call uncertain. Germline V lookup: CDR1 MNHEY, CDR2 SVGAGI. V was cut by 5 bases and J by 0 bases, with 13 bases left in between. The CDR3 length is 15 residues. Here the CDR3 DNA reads TGTGCCAGCAGTCCGTATTCAAGCTACCAAGAGACCCAGTACTTC. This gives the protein CASSPYSSYQETQYF.

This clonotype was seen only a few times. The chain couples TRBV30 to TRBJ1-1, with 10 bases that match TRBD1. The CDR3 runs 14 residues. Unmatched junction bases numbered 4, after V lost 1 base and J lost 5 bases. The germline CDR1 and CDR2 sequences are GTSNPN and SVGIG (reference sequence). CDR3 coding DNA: TGTGCCTGGAGTGCCGGACAGGGGGGTACTGAAGCTTTCTTT. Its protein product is CAWSAGQGGTEAFF.

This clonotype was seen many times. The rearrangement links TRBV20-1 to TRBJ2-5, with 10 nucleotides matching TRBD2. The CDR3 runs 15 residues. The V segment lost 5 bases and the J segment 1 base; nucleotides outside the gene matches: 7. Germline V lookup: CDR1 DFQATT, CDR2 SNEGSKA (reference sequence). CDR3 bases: TGCAGTGCTGGGGGTGAGCGGGAGGGCCAAGAGACCCAGTACTTC. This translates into CSAGGEREGQETQYF.

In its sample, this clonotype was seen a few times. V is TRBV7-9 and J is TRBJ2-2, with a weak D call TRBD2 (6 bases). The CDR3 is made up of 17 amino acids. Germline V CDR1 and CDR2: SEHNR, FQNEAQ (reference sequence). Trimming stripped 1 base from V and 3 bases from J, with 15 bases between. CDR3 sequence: CASSLEPGLGDTGELFF. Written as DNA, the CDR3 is TGTGCCAGCAGCTTAGAACCGGGACTTGGGGACACCGGGGAGCTGTTTTTT.

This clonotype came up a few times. CDR3 coding DNA: TGTGCCAGCAGCACAGGACAGAGCAATCAGCCCCAGCATTTT. As protein: CASSTGQSNQPQHF. The chain uses TRBV12-3 or TRBV12-4 and TRBJ1-5; D perhaps matches TRBD1 (6 bases). This CDR3 has 14 residues. The germline V and J ends were trimmed by 6 bases and 1 base, with 10 bases remaining between them.

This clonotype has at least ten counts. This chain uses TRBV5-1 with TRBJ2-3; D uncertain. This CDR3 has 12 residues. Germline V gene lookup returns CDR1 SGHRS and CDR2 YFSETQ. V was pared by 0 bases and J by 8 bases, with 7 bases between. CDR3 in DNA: TGCGCCAGCAGCTTGGGCTACGGTACGCAGTATTTT. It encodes CASSLGYGTQYF.

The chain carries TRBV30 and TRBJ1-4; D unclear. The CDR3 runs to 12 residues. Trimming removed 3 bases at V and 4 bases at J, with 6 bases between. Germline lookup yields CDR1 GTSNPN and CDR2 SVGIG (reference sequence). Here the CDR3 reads CAWSDGNEKLFF. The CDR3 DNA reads TGTGCCTGGAGCGACGGTAATGAAAAACTGTTTTTT.